The source of this T cell receptor (beta chain) is a study of cytomegalovirus exposure and HLA in healthy donors. Between the trimmed V and J ends, which lost 4 bases and 5 bases, there was a span of 14 bases. The CDR3 extends over 14 amino acids. Germline assignment: CDR1 LNHDA and CDR2 SQIVND (reference sequence). In the PCR, 60 Vbeta and 13 Jbeta primers were used. Method: immunoSEQ multiplex PCR; TCRdb's copy keeps in-frame clones and lacks some. The sample carries under 150,000 clones, under 70% recorded once. Sequencing input: PBMCs. The receptor was isolated from a man younger than 35 in good health and CMV-seropositive. V usage is TRBV19 and J usage is TRBJ1-1; D unclear. CDR3 DNA sequence: TGTGCCAGTAGTACCGGGATCCGAAGGACTGAAGCTTTCTTT. As protein: CASSTGIRRTEAFF.